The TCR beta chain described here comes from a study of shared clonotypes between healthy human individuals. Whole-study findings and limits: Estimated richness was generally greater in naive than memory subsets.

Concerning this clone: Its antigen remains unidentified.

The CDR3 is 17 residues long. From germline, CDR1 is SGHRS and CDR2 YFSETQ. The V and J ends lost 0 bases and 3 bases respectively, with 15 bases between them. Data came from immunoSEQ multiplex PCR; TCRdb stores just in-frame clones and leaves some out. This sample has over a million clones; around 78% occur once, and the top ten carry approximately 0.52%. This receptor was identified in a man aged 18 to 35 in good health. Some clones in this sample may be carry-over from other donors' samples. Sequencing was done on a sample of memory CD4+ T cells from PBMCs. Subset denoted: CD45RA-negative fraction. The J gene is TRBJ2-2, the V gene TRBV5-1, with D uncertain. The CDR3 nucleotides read TGCGCCAGCAGCTTGGTGGGGTGGATAAAGGACACCGGGGAGCTGTTTTTT. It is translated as CASSLVGWIKDTGELFF.